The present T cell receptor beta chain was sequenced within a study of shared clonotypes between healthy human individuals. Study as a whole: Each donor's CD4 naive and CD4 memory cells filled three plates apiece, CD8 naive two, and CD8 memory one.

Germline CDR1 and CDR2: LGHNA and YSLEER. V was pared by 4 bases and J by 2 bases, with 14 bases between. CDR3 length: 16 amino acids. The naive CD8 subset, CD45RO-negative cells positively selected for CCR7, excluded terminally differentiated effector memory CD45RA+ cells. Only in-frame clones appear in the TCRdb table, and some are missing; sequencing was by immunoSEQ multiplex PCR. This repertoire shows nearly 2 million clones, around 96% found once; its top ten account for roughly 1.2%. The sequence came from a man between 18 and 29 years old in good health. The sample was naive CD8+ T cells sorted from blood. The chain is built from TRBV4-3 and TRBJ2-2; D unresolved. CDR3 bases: TGCGCCAGCAGCCCGGCACGGAGCAGTAACACCGGGGAGCTGTTTTTT. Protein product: CASSPARSSNTGELFF.